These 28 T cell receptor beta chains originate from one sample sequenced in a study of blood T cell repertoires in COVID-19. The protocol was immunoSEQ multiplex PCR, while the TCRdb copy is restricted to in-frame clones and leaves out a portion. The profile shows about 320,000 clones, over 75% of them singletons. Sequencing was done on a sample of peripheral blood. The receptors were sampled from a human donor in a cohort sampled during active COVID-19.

The CDR3 DNA follows: TGTGCCAGCAGCTTGGCGGTCAGGGTATTGTCTGGGGCCAACGTCCTGACTTTC. As protein: CASSLAVRVLSGANVLTF. The chain employs TRBV5-6 and TRBJ2-6; a weak D match, TRBD1 (5 bases). Deletions cut 0 bases from V and 1 base from J, with 14 bases between. Germline V gene lookup returns CDR1 SGHDT and CDR2 YYEEEE. This CDR3 has 18 residues. Combining the CDR3 with reference TRBV5-6 and TRBJ2-6 gives the whole variable domain DAGVTQSPTHLIKTRGQQVTLRCSPKSGHDTVSWYQQALGQGPQFIFQYYEEEERQRGNFPDRFSGHQFPNYSSELNVNALLLGDSALYLCASSLAVRVLSGANVLTFGAGSRLTVL.

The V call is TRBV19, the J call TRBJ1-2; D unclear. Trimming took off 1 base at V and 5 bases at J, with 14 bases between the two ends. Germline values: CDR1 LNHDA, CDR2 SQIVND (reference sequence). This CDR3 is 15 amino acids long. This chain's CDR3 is CASSIVAASAYGYTF. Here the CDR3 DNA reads TGTGCCAGTAGTATAGTGGCGGCCTCAGCGTATGGCTACACCTTC. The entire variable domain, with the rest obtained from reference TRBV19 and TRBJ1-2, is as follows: DGGITQSPKYLFRKEGQNVTLSCEQNLNHDAMYWYRQDPGQGLRLIYYSQIVNDFQKGDIAEGYSVSREKKESFPLTVTSAQKNPTAFYLCASSIVAASAYGYTFGSGTRLTVV.

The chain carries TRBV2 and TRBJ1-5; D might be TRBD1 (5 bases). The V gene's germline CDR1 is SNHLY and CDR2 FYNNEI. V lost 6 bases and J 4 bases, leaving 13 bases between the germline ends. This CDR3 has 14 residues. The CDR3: CASSLEAGNQPQHF. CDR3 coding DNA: TGTGCCAGCAGCCTTGAGGCAGGGAATCAGCCCCAGCATTTT.

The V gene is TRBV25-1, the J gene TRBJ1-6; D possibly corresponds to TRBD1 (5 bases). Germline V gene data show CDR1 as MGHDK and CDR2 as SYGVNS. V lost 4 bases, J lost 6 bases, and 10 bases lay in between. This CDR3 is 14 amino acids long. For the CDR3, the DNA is TGTGCCAGCAGTGGGCGGGGGTTTAATTCACCCCTCCACTTT. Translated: CASSGRGFNSPLHF.

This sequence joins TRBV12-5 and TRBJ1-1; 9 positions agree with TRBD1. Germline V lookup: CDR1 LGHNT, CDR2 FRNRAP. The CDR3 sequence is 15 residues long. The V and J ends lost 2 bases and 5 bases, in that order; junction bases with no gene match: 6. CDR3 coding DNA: TGTGCTAGTGGTTTGTATCCGGACAGGGGAACTGAAGCTTTCTTT. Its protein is CASGLYPDRGTEAFF.

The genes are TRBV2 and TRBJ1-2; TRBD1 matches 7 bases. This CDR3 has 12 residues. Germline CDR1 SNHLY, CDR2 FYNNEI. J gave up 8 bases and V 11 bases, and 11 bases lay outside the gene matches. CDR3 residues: CAGRQGSVGYTF. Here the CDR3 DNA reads TGTGCCGGGAGACAGGGATCAGTCGGCTACACCTTC.

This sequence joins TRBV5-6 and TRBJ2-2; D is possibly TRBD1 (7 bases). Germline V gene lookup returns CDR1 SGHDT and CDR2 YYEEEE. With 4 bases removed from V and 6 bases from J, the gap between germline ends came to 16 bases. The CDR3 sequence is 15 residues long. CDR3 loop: CASSVRQGLAGELFF. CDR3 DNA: TGTGCCAGCAGCGTTCGACAGGGACTTGCCGGGGAGCTGTTTTTT. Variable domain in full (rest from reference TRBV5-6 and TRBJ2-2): DAGVTQSPTHLIKTRGQQVTLRCSPKSGHDTVSWYQQALGQGPQFIFQYYEEEERQRGNFPDRFSGHQFPNYSSELNVNALLLGDSALYLCASSVRQGLAGELFFGEGSRLTVL.

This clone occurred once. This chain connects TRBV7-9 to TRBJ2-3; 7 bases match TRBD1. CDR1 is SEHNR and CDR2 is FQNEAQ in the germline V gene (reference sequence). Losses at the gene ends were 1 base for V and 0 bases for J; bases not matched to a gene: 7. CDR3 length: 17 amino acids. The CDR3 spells CASSLGKGGDSTDTQYF. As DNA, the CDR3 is TGTGCCAGCAGCTTAGGAAAAGGGGGCGATAGCACAGATACGCAGTATTTT.

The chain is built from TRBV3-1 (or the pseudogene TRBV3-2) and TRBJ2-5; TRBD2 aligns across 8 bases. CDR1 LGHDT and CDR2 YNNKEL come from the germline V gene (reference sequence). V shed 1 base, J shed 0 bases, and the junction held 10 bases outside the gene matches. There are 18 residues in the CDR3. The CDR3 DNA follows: TGTGCCAGCAGCCAAGTGTTAGCTAGCGGGTCGTACCAAGAGACCCAGTACTTC. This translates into CASSQVLASGSYQETQYF.

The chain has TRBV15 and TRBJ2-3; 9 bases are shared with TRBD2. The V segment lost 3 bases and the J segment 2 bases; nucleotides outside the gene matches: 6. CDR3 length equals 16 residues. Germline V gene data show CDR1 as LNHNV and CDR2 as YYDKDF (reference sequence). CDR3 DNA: TGTGCCACCAGCAGGAATACTAGCGGGTACACAGATACGCAGTATTTT. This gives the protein CATSRNTSGYTDTQYF.

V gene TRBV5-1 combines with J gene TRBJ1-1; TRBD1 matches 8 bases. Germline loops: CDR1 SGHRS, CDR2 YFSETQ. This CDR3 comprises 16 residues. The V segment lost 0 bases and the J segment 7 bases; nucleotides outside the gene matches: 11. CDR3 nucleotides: TGCGCCAGCAGCTTGGGATTCGGGACAGGTCTTGTTGAAGCTTTCTTT. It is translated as CASSLGFGTGLVEAFF.

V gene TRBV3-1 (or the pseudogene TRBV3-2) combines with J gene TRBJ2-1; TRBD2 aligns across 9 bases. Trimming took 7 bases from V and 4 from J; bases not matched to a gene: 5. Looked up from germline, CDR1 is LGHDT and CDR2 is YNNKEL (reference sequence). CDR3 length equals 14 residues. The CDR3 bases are TGTGCCAGCACCCTAGCGGGGTCTTACAATGAGCAGTTCTTC. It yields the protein CASTLAGSYNEQFF.

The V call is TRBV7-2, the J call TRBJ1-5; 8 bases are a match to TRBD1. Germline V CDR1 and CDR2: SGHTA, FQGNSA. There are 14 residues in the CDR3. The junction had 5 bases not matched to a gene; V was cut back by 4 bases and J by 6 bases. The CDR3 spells CASSSWTGTQPQHF. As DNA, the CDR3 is TGTGCCAGCAGCTCCTGGACAGGGACTCAGCCCCAGCATTTT.

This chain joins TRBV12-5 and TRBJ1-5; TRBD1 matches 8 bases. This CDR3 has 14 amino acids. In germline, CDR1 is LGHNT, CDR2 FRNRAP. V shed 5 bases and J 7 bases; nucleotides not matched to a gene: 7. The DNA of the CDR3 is TGTGCTAGTGGTGACGGACAGGGTTTACAGCCCCAGCATTTT. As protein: CASGDGQGLQPQHF.

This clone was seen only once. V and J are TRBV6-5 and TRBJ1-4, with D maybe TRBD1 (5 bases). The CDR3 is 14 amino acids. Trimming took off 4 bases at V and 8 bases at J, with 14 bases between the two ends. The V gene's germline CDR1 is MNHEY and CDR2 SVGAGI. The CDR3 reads CASSSSRADEKLFF. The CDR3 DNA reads TGTGCCAGCAGTTCTTCCAGGGCGGACGAAAAACTGTTTTTT.

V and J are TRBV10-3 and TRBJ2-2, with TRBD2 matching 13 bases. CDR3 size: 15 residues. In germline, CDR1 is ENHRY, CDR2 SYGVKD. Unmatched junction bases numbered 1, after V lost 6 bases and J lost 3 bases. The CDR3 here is CAIRGTSGDTGELFF. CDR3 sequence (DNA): TGTGCCATCAGGGGGACTAGCGGGGACACCGGGGAGCTGTTTTTT.

In DNA, the CDR3 is TGTGCCAGCAGCGGTAGACAGGTCTCCTACGAGCAGTACTTC. It encodes CASSGRQVSYEQYF. The genes are TRBV2 and TRBJ2-7, with D possibly being TRBD1 (6 bases). The length of the CDR3 is 14 residues. Germline assignment: CDR1 SNHLY and CDR2 FYNNEI. The V end was cut by 6 bases, the J end by 0 bases, with 12 bases between.

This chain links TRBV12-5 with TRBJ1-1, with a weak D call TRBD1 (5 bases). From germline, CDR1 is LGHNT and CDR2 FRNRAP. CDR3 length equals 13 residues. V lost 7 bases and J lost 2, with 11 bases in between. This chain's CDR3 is CASALGGNTEAFF. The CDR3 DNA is TGTGCTAGTGCCCTGGGGGGTAACACTGAAGCTTTCTTT.

The CDR3 region is CASSEPGVDGYTF. CDR3 coding DNA: TGTGCCAGCAGTGAACCCGGGGTGGATGGCTACACCTTC. The chain uses TRBV6-1 and TRBJ1-2; the D is unclear. Trimming took off 2 bases at V and 6 bases at J, with 10 bases between the two ends. The CDR3 has 13 amino acids. Germline-derived CDR1 and CDR2 are MNHNS and SASEGT.

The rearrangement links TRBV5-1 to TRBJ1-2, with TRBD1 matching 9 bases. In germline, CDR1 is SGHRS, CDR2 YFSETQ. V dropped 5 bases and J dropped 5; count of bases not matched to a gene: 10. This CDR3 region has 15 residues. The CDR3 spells CASRLRDRAFYGYTF. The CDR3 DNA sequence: TGCGCCAGCAGACTCCGGGACAGGGCGTTTTATGGCTACACCTTC.

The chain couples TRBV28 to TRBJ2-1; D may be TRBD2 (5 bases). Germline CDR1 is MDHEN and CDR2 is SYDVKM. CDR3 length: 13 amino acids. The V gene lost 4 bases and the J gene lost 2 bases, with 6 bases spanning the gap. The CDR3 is CASSWGAYNEQFF. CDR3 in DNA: TGTGCCAGCAGTTGGGGAGCCTACAATGAGCAGTTCTTC.

The CDR3 here is CATTSPGQDQETQYF. The CDR3 bases are TGTGCCACCACCAGCCCCGGACAGGACCAAGAGACCCAGTACTTC. This chain uses TRBV6-5 with TRBJ2-5, with 7 bases lining up with TRBD1. Germline V gene lookup returns CDR1 MNHEY and CDR2 SVGAGI. The CDR3 is 15 residues long. V lost 10 bases and J lost 0; bases outside the gene matches: 11.

The CDR3 DNA follows: TGTGCCGGCCGAGGGACAGGTTCTGGCTACACCTTC. It is translated as CAGRGTGSGYTF. The chain links TRBV28 to TRBJ1-2, with TRBD1 matching 8 bases. Germline CDR1 MDHEN, CDR2 SYDVKM. The ends lost 11 bases at V and 7 bases at J; junction bases unmatched: 9. The CDR3 spans 12 residues.

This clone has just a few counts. The CDR3 loop reads CASLGSSPRQPQHF. In nucleotides, the CDR3 is TGTGCCAGCCTCGGGTCCTCCCCACGGCAGCCCCAGCATTTT. The V and J genes are TRBV6-5 and TRBJ1-5; unclear D gene. The CDR3 covers 14 residues. Trimming pared 8 bases from V and 7 bases from J, leaving 18 bases between. The germline gives CDR1 MNHEY, CDR2 SVGAGI.

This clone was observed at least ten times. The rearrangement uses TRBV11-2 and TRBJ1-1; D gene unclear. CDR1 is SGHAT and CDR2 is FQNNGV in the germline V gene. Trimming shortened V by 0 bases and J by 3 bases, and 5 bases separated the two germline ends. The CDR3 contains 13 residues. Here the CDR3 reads CASSLDGDTEAFF. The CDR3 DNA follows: TGTGCCAGCAGCTTAGACGGGGACACTGAAGCTTTCTTT.

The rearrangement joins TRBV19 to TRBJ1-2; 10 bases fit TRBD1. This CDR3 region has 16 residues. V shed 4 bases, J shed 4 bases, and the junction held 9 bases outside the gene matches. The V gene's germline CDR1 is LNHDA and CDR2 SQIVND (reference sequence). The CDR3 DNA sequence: TGTGCCAGTAGTACCCCCCCGACAGGGGGCGGCTATGGCTACACCTTC. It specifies CASSTPPTGGGYGYTF.

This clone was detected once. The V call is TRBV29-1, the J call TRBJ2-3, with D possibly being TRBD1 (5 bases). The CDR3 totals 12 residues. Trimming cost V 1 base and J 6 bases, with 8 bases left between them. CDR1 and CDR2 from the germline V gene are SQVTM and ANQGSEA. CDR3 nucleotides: TGCAGCGTTGAAGGTCACAGGGATACGCAGTATTTT. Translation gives CSVEGHRDTQYF.

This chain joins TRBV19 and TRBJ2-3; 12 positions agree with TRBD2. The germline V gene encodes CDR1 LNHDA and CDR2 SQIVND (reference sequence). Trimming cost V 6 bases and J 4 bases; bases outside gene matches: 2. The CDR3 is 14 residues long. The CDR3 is CASRTSGGPDTQYF. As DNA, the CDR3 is TGTGCCAGTAGGACTAGCGGGGGCCCAGATACGCAGTATTTT.